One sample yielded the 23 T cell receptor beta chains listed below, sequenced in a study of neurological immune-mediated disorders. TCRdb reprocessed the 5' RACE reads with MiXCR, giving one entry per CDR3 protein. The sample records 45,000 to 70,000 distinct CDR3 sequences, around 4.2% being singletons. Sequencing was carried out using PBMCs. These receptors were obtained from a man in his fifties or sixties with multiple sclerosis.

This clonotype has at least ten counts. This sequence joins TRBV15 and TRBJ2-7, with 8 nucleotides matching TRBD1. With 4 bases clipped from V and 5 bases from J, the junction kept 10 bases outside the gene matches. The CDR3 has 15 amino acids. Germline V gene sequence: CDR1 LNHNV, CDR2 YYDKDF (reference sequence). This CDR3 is CATSKRTGPPNEQYF. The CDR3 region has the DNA TGTGCCACCAGCAAACGGACAGGGCCTCCTAACGAGCAGTACTTC.

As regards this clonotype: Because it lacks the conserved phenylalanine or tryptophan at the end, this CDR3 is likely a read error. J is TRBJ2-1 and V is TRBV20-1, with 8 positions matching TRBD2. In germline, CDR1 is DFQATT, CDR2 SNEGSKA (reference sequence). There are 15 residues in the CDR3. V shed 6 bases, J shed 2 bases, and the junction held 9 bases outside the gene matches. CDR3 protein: CSATSGGTPYNEQFN. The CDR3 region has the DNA TGCAGTGCAACCTCGGGAGGGACGCCCTACAATGAGCAGTTCAAC.

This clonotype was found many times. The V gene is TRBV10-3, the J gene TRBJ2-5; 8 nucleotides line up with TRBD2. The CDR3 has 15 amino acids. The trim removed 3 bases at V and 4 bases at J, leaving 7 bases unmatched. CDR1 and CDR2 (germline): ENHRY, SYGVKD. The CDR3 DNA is TGTGCCATCAGTGACGGGGGGGGCGCAGGAGAGACCCAGTACTTC. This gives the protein CAISDGGGAGETQYF.

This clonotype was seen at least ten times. CDR3 DNA sequence: TGTGCCAGCAACCCCGACTCCCCCCGCAGTCAGCCCCAGCATTTT. Its translation: CASNPDSPRSQPQHF. The chain has TRBV6-5 and TRBJ1-5; D unresolved. The germline V gene encodes CDR1 MNHEY and CDR2 SVGAGI. The length of the CDR3 is 15 residues. Trimming shortened V by 7 bases and J by 6 bases, and 19 bases separated the two germline ends.

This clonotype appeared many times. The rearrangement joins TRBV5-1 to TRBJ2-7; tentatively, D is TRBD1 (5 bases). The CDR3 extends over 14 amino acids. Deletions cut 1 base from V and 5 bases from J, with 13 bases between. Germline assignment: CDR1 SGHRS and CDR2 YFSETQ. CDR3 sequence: CASSLLGQENEQYF. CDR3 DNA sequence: TGCGCCAGCAGCTTGCTAGGACAAGAAAACGAGCAGTACTTC.

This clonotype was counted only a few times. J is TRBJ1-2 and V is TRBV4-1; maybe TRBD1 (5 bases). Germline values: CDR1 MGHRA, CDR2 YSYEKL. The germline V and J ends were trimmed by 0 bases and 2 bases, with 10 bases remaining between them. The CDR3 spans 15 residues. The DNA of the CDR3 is TGCGCCAGCAGCCAAGATAATAGGGACAACTATGGCTACACCTTC. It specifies CASSQDNRDNYGYTF.

For the CDR3, the DNA is TGTGCCAGCAGCACCCAGGGGGTGGGGGCCGGCACAGATACGCAGTATTTT. This translates into CASSTQGVGAGTDTQYF. This sequence joins TRBV9 and TRBJ2-3, with 7 bases that match TRBD1. CDR3 size: 17 residues. The J segment lost 1 base and the V segment lost 4 bases, leaving 12 bases of the junction unmatched. Germline V lookup: CDR1 SGDLS, CDR2 YYNGEE.

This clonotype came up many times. This chain's CDR3 is CASRRTGDSEQFF. The CDR3 DNA sequence: TGTGCCAGCAGACGGACAGGGGATTCTGAGCAGTTCTTC. The chain employs TRBV11-1 and TRBJ2-1, with 9 bases lining up with TRBD1. CDR3 length equals 13 residues. The germline V gene has CDR1 SGHAT and CDR2 FQDESV (reference sequence). V was pared by 6 bases and J by 9 bases, with 6 bases of the junction left unmatched. The variable domain in full, with the rest retrieved from reference TRBV11-1 and TRBJ2-1, is EAEVAQSPRYKITEKSQAVAFWCDPISGHATLYWYRQILGQGPELLVQFQDESVVDDSQLPKDRFSAERLKGVDSTLKIQPAELGDSAMYLCASRRTGDSEQFFGPGTRLTVL.

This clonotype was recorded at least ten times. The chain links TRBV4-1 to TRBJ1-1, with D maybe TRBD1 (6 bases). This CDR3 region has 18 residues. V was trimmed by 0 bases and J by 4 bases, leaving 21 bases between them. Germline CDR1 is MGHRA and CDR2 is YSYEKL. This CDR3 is CASSQELGLRGRSTEAFF. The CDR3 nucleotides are TGCGCCAGCAGCCAAGAGTTAGGTTTGCGGGGGCGCAGCACTGAAGCTTTCTTT.

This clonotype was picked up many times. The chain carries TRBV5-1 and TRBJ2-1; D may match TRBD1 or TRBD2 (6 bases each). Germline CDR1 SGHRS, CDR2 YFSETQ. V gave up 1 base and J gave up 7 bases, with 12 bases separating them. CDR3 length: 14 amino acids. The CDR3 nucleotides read TGCGCCAGCAGCTTGCTCGGGGGCGGGAATGAGCAGTTCTTC. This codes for CASSLLGGGNEQFF. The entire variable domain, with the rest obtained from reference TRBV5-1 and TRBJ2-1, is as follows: KAGVTQTPRYLIKTRGQQVTLSCSPISGHRSVSWYQQTPGQGLQFLFEYFSETQRNKGNFPGRFSGRQFSNSRSEMNVSTLELGDSALYLCASSLLGGGNEQFFGPGTRLTVL.

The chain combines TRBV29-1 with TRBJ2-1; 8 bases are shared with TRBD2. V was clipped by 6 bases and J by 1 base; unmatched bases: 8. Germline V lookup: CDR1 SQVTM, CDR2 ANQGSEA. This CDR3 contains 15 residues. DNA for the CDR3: TGCAGCGTGGAAAGCGGGAGAGGTTCCTACAATGAGCAGTTCTTC. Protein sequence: CSVESGRGSYNEQFF.

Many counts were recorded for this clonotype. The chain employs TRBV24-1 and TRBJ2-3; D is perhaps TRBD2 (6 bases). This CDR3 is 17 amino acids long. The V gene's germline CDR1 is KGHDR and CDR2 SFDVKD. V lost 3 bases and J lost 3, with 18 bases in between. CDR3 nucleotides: TGTGCCACCAGTGATCTCTGGGGGACTCCAGCTACAGATACGCAGTATTTT. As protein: CATSDLWGTPATDTQYF.

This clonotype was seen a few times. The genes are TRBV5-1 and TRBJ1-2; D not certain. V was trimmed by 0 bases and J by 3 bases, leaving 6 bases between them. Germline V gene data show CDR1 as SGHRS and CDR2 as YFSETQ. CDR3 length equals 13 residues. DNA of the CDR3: TGCGCCAGCAGCTTGGGGCTGGACTATGGCTACACCTTC. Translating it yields CASSLGLDYGYTF. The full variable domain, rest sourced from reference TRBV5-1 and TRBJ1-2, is KAGVTQTPRYLIKTRGQQVTLSCSPISGHRSVSWYQQTPGQGLQFLFEYFSETQRNKGNFPGRFSGRQFSNSRSEMNVSTLELGDSALYLCASSLGLDYGYTFGSGTRLTVV.

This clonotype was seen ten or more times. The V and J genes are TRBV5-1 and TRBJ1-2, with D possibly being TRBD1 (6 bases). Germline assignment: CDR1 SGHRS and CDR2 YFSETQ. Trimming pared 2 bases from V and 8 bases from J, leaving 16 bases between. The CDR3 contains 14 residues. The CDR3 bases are TGCGCCAGCAGCTTCGGGACACCTTTGGAGGGCTACACCTTC. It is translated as CASSFGTPLEGYTF.

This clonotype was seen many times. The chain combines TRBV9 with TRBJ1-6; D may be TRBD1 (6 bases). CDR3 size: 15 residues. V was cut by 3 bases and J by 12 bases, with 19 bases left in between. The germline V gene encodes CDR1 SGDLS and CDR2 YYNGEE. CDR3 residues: CASSARGAQYGPLHF. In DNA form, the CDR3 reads TGTGCCAGCAGCGCGCGGGGGGCGCAGTATGGACCCCTCCACTTT.

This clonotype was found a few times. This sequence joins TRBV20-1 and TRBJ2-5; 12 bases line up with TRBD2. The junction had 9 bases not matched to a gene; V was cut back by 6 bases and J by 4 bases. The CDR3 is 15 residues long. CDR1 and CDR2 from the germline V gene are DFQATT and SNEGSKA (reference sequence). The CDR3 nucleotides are TGCAGTGCGGTGCTAGCGGGAGGGCCGGGAGAGACCCAGTACTTC. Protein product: CSAVLAGGPGETQYF.

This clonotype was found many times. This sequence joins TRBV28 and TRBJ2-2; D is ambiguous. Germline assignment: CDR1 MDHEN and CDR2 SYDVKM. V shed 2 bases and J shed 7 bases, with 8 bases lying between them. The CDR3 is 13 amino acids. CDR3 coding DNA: TGTGCCAGCAGTTTAGTAGCCAGCGGGGAGCTGTTTTTT. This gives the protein CASSLVASGELFF.

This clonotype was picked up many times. The CDR3 loop reads CASSLGGLAFF. In DNA form, the CDR3 reads TGTGCCAGCAGTTTAGGGGGGTTGGCTTTCTTT. V gene TRBV12-3 or TRBV12-4 combines with J gene TRBJ1-1; TRBD1 might be the D (5 bases). The CDR3 totals 11 residues. V dropped 1 base and J dropped 11 bases, with 8 bases sitting between them.

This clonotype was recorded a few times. In DNA, the CDR3 is TGTGCCAGCAGAGACAGAGAGAACGAGCAGTACTTC. Encoded protein: CASRDRENEQYF. The chain recombines TRBV6-6 with TRBJ2-7; possibly TRBD1 for D (5 bases). Germline CDR1 and CDR2: MNHNY and SVGAGI (reference sequence). Trimming pared 6 bases from V and 5 bases from J, leaving 11 bases between. The length of the CDR3 is 12 residues.

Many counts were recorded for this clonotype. The CDR3 DNA is TGTGCCAGCAGCATTACGCCCGGACAGGAGAACACTGAAGCTTTCTTT. Amino acid sequence: CASSITPGQENTEAFF. The chain couples TRBV6-6 to TRBJ1-1, with 7 bases that match TRBD1. V lost 6 bases, J lost 1 base, and 11 bases stayed unmatched. Germline CDR1 and CDR2: MNHNY and SVGAGI (reference sequence). This CDR3 region has 16 residues.

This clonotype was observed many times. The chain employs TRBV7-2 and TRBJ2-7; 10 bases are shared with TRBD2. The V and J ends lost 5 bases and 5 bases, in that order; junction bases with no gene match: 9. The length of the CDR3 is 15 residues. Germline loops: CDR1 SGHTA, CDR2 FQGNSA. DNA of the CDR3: TGTGCCAGCAGCCTCGAAGGTAGCGGGGGGCACGAGCAGTACTTC. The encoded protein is CASSLEGSGGHEQYF.

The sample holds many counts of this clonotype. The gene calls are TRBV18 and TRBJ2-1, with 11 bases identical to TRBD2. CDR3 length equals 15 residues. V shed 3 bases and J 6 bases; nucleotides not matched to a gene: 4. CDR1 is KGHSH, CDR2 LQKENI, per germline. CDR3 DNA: TGTGCCAGCTCACCGACTAGCGGGGTTTTCAATGAGCAGTTCTTC. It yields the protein CASSPTSGVFNEQFF.

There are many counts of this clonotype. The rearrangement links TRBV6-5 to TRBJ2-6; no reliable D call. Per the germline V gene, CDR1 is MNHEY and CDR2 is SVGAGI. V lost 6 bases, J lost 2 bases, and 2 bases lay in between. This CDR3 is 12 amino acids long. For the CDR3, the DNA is TGTGCCAGCAGGACTGGGGCCAACGTCCTGACTTTC. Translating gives CASRTGANVLTF.